This T cell receptor (beta chain) appears in the sequencing data of a study of cytomegalovirus exposure and HLA in healthy donors. 60 Vbeta and 13 Jbeta primers were used in PCR. Libraries were prepared by immunoSEQ multiplex PCR; TCRdb keeps only in-frame clonotypes and omits some of them. The sample shows more than 200,000 clones, less than 85% of them seen only once. As regards this clone: Its antigen is undetermined.

Study results and caveats: Rare TCR sequences dominated, though some public TCRs recurred in many donors.

The CDR3 sequence is 16 residues long. Germline V gene lookup returns CDR1 SGHAT and CDR2 FQNNGV. Trimming took 3 bases from V and 0 from J; bases not matched to a gene: 5. Material: PBMCs. The clonotype comes from a girl aged 2 to 9 in good health and CMV-seronegative. The chain joins TRBV11-2 to TRBJ2-3, with TRBD2 identical over 8 bases. CDR3 DNA: TGTGCCAGCAGCTTTGCTAGCGGGCTTAGCACAGATACGCAGTATTTT. Translated, it gives CASSFASGLSTDTQYF.